A single sample is the source of the 24 T cell receptor beta chains below, sequenced in a study of regulatory and conventional T cells in RAG deficiency. Using immunoSEQ multiplex PCR, the repertoire was profiled, and TCRdb retains in-frame clones only, with some absent. The table lists fewer than 20,000 clones, roughly 90% of them singletons. Blood CD4+ CD25-high CD127-low regulatory T cells supplied the genomic DNA template. Separately, the same data were catalogued under a study of regulatory T cells. Per that study: The PCR used 52 TRBV and 13 TRBJ primers.

Material for sequencing was Tregs sorted from blood. These receptors originate from a human donor in good health.

This chain joins TRBV30 and TRBJ1-2, with 8 bases lining up with TRBD1. Germline V gene sequence: CDR1 GTSNPN, CDR2 SVGIG (reference sequence). With V trimmed by 8 bases and J by 8 bases, 10 bases remained unmatched. The length of the CDR3 is 12 residues. CDR3 nucleotide sequence: TGTGCCGGAAACCAGGGGGCGCGGGGCTACACCTTC. Translation gives CAGNQGARGYTF.

The gene calls are TRBV28 and TRBJ2-1, with 8 bases lining up with TRBD2. After removal of 6 bases from V and 15 bases from J, the junction contained 7 bases not matched to a gene. The CDR3 runs to 11 residues. Germline V lookup: CDR1 MDHEN, CDR2 SYDVKM. For the CDR3, the DNA is TGTGCCAGCAGGGAGCGGGAGAGGACGTTCTTC. Translating it yields CASRERERTFF. Full variable domain (outside the CDR3, taken from reference TRBV28 and TRBJ2-1): DVKVTQSSRYLVKRTGEKVFLECVQDMDHENMFWYRQDPGLGLRLIYFSYDVKMKEKGDIPEGYSVSREKKERFSLILESASTNQTSMYLCASRERERTFFGPGTRLTVL.

This clone has a single count. The J gene is TRBJ1-5, the V gene TRBV28; TRBD1 agrees at 7 bases. Germline trimming cut 2 bases from V and 4 bases from J; bases unmatched to any gene: 5. This CDR3 is 15 amino acids long. Germline CDR1 MDHEN, CDR2 SYDVKM. For the CDR3, the DNA is TGTGCCAGCAGTTTAAATGTCAGGGGGAATCAGCCCCAGCATTTT. Residues: CASSLNVRGNQPQHF.

The V call is TRBV9, the J call TRBJ2-6, with no clear D. CDR1 is SGDLS and CDR2 is YYNGEE in the germline V gene. V was cut by 1 base and J by 2 bases, with 7 bases left in between. The CDR3 length is 15 residues. The DNA for the CDR3 is TGTGCCAGCAGCGTAAGAAGGGCTGGGGCCAACGTCCTGACTTTC. Its protein is CASSVRRAGANVLTF.

The V gene is TRBV28, the J gene TRBJ2-6; 12 nucleotides match TRBD2. This CDR3 is 20 amino acids long. The germline V gene has CDR1 MDHEN and CDR2 SYDVKM. The J segment lost 0 bases and the V segment lost 1 base, leaving 7 bases of the junction unmatched. The CDR3 spells CASSLSLAGGRYSGANVLTF. Here the CDR3 DNA reads TGTGCCAGCAGTTTATCACTAGCGGGAGGAAGATACTCTGGGGCCAACGTCCTGACTTTC.

The chain carries TRBV9 and TRBJ1-2; D is unclear. The CDR3 contains 15 residues. Trimming cost V 0 bases and J 0 bases, with 9 bases left between them. Germline CDR1 is SGDLS and CDR2 is YYNGEE. The CDR3 DNA sequence: TGTGCCAGCAGCGTAGGTCCGGGAGCTAACTATGGCTACACCTTC. It translates to CASSVGPGANYGYTF.

This clone was found once. The rearrangement links TRBV11-3 to TRBJ2-4; 7 nucleotides line up with TRBD1. Germline V CDR1 and CDR2: SGHNT, YENEEA. With 5 bases clipped from V and 9 bases from J, the junction kept 16 bases outside the gene matches. The CDR3 runs to 16 residues. The CDR3 region is CASSLQSGMGDSIQYF. In nucleotides, the CDR3 is TGTGCCAGCAGCCTCCAGTCGGGTATGGGGGACAGCATTCAGTACTTC.

The chain joins TRBV6-6 to TRBJ2-7; TRBD1 is a possible D gene (5 bases). The length of the CDR3 is 15 residues. The germline V gene encodes CDR1 MNHNY and CDR2 SVGAGI (reference sequence). Deletions cut 6 bases from V and 2 bases from J, with 17 bases between. The CDR3: CASSVNPGFPYEQYF. CDR3 nucleotide sequence: TGTGCCAGCAGCGTCAACCCAGGGTTCCCCTACGAGCAGTACTTC.

The chain links TRBV6-1 to TRBJ2-1; D is possibly TRBD1 or TRBD2 (5 bases each). Between the trimmed V and J ends, which lost 3 bases and 0 bases, there was a span of 15 bases. The CDR3 extends over 17 amino acids. Per germline, CDR1 MNHNS and CDR2 SASEGT. CDR3 DNA: TGTGCCAGCAGTGACAGGGACCCCCGGAGCTCCTACAATGAGCAGTTCTTC. This translates into CASSDRDPRSSYNEQFF.

V and J are TRBV6-5 and TRBJ2-7, with D possibly TRBD1 on 8 matching bases. Germline-derived CDR1 and CDR2 are MNHEY and SVGAGI. The CDR3 has 15 residues. Trimming stripped 6 bases from V and 5 bases from J, with 20 bases between. CDR3 nucleotides: TGTGCCAGCAGCCTATTGGACAGGGCGGGAGACGAGCAGTACTTC. Translation: CASSLLDRAGDEQYF.

This clone was detected once. V usage is TRBV6-6 and J usage is TRBJ2-4; tentative D call: TRBD1 (5 bases). CDR1 and CDR2 (germline): MNHNY, SVGAGI (reference sequence). The CDR3 spans 15 residues. The V gene lost 6 bases and the J gene lost 1 base, with 13 bases spanning the gap. CDR3 in DNA: TGTGCCAGCAGCCAACAGGCTACGGCCAAAAACATTCAGTACTTC. Translating it yields CASSQQATAKNIQYF.

The chain has TRBV5-1 and TRBJ2-1; D is possibly TRBD2 (5 bases). This CDR3 is 13 amino acids long. Germline assignment: CDR1 SGHRS and CDR2 YFSETQ. V dropped 2 bases and J dropped 14 bases, with 17 bases sitting between them. CDR3 residues: CASSLVPTNGKFF. In DNA form, the CDR3 reads TGCGCCAGCAGCTTAGTCCCCACTAACGGGAAGTTCTTC. Complete variable domain (other parts from reference TRBV5-1 and TRBJ2-1): KAGVTQTPRYLIKTRGQQVTLSCSPISGHRSVSWYQQTPGQGLQFLFEYFSETQRNKGNFPGRFSGRQFSNSRSEMNVSTLELGDSALYLCASSLVPTNGKFFGPGTRLTVL.

The gene calls are TRBV7-2 and TRBJ2-7, with unresolved D. CDR3 length: 14 residues. V lost 5 bases and J 6 bases, leaving 17 bases between the germline ends. Germline CDR1 is SGHTA and CDR2 is FQGNSA. DNA for the CDR3: TGTGCCAGCAGCCCGCCAACGGCTTTTGGCGAGCAGTACTTC. Its translation: CASSPPTAFGEQYF.

J is TRBJ2-5 and V is TRBV14; D ambiguous. The V gene lost 1 base and the J gene lost 7 bases, with 10 bases spanning the gap. The CDR3 has 13 amino acids. The germline CDR1 and CDR2 sequences are SGHDN and FVKESK. The CDR3: CASSQGAIATQYF. CDR3 bases: TGTGCCAGCAGCCAAGGGGCCATTGCGACCCAGTACTTC. The variable domain in full, completed from reference TRBV14 and TRBJ2-5, reads EAGVTQFPSHSVIEKGQTVTLRCDPISGHDNLYWYRRVMGKEIKFLLHFVKESKQDESGMPNNRFLAERTGGTYSTLKVQPAELEDSGVYFCASSQGAIATQYFGPGTRLLVL.

The V gene is TRBV7-1, the J gene TRBJ1-2; TRBD1 matches 7 bases. Being an ORF, TRBV7-1 has a function that is uncertain. CDR3 length equals 16 residues. V lost 4 bases and J lost 4; bases outside the gene matches: 12. The CDR3 spells CASSLGGRERGYGYTF. CDR3 in DNA: TGTGCCAGCAGCTTAGGGGGCAGGGAAAGGGGCTATGGCTACACCTTC.

This rearrangement joins TRBV27 to TRBJ2-1; 11 nucleotides agree with TRBD2. With V trimmed by 6 bases and J by 9 bases, 13 bases remained unmatched. Per germline, CDR1 MNHEY and CDR2 SMNVEV (reference sequence). This CDR3 has 16 residues. CDR3 protein: CASSREGLAGGREQFF. CDR3 nucleotides: TGTGCCAGCAGCCGCGAAGGATTAGCGGGGGGGCGTGAGCAGTTCTTC.

The chain has TRBV7-9 and TRBJ1-2, with D perhaps TRBD1 (5 bases). Trimming removed 5 bases from V and 2 bases from J, with 15 bases in between. Germline CDR1 and CDR2: SEHNR and FQNEAQ (reference sequence). CDR3 length: 15 amino acids. CDR3 sequence reads: CASSEGLGQNYGYTF. CDR3 nucleotide sequence: TGTGCCAGCAGCGAGGGACTGGGGCAGAACTATGGCTACACCTTC.

The chain uses TRBV4-2 and TRBJ2-2, with D possibly TRBD2 on 7 matching bases. CDR1 and CDR2 from the germline V gene are LGHNA and YNFKEQ. The ends were cut back, 1 base at V and 5 bases at J, with 14 bases in the middle. The CDR3 extends over 16 amino acids. For the CDR3, the DNA is TGTGCCAGCAGCCAAGGACTAGGGAGGGGGACCGGGGAGCTGTTTTTT. It translates to CASSQGLGRGTGELFF.

The V gene is TRBV6-6, the J gene TRBJ1-2; TRBD1 aligns across 7 bases. CDR1 and CDR2 from the germline V gene are MNHNY and SVGAGI (reference sequence). V trimming: 3 bases; J trimming: 5 bases; junction bases outside the gene matches: 6. This CDR3 spans 14 amino acids. CDR3 DNA sequence: TGTGCCAGCAGTTATGTGGGACAGAAGTATGGCTACACCTTC. Protein: CASSYVGQKYGYTF.

V gene TRBV2 combines with J gene TRBJ2-4, with D unclear. CDR3 length: 12 amino acids. Trimming removed 7 bases from V and 7 bases from J, with 11 bases in between. Per the germline V gene, CDR1 is SNHLY and CDR2 is FYNNEI. Here the CDR3 DNA reads TGTGCCAGCAATCAGGTCGGGAACATTCAGTACTTC. It specifies CASNQVGNIQYF.

This sequence joins TRBV19 and TRBJ1-1; unclear D gene. With 2 bases removed from V and 5 bases from J, the gap between germline ends came to 18 bases. The CDR3 is 16 residues long. Germline V gene sequence: CDR1 LNHDA, CDR2 SQIVND (reference sequence). In nucleotides, the CDR3 is TGTGCCAGTAGTATACAGGAAATGGCAGGAAGGACTGAAGCTTTCTTT. As protein: CASSIQEMAGRTEAFF.

This chain connects TRBV9 to TRBJ2-6; no clear D gene. The CDR3 has 15 amino acids. Per the germline V gene, CDR1 is SGDLS and CDR2 is YYNGEE. V was pared by 3 bases and J by 2 bases, with 9 bases between. CDR3 in amino acids: CASSEGRPGANVLTF. Written as DNA, the CDR3 is TGTGCCAGCAGCGAGGGTAGACCTGGGGCCAACGTCCTGACTTTC.

Here the CDR3 DNA reads TGTGCCAGCAGGGGGGGTACGACCGGGGAGCTGTTTTTT. It translates to CASRGGTTGELFF. The genes are TRBV28 and TRBJ2-2, with D possibly being TRBD2 (6 bases). Looked up from germline, CDR1 is MDHEN and CDR2 is SYDVKM. V lost 6 bases to trimming and J lost 5 bases, with 10 bases between them. This CDR3 has 13 amino acids. The full variable domain, its missing parts supplied by reference TRBV28 and TRBJ2-2, is DVKVTQSSRYLVKRTGEKVFLECVQDMDHENMFWYRQDPGLGLRLIYFSYDVKMKEKGDIPEGYSVSREKKERFSLILESASTNQTSMYLCASRGGTTGELFFGEGSRLTVL.

The J gene is TRBJ2-2, the V gene TRBV11-2; D may match TRBD1 or TRBD2 (6 bases each). V was shortened by 1 base and J by 2 bases, with 14 bases between the two germline ends. The CDR3 covers 17 residues. CDR1 is SGHAT and CDR2 is FQNNGV in the germline V gene. Here the CDR3 reads CASSLVVGGLNTGELFF. The DNA for the CDR3 is TGTGCCAGCAGCTTAGTCGTGGGGGGCCTTAACACCGGGGAGCTGTTTTTT.